The clone carrying this TCR beta chain was detected only a few times. The data are from a study of cytomegalovirus exposure and HLA in healthy donors. Primers for the PCR totalled 60 Vbeta and 13 Jbeta. Sequencing was performed with immunoSEQ multiplex PCR; in TCRdb, only in-frame clones are kept and a portion is missing. In the table there are under 150,000 clones, 70% to 85% of which are singletons. The germline V gene has CDR1 MNHNY and CDR2 SVGAGI (reference sequence). The CDR3 is 14 amino acids. Between the trimmed V and J ends, which lost 8 bases and 1 base, there was a span of 11 bases. The receptor was derived from a woman in her fifties or sixties in good health and CMV-seropositive. The V call is TRBV6-6, the J call TRBJ1-4; D is unclear. Sequencing was performed on PBMCs. The CDR3 DNA is TGTGCCAGCTCACCGCGGGGAACTAATGAAAAACTGTTTTTT. Residues: CASSPRGTNEKLFF.